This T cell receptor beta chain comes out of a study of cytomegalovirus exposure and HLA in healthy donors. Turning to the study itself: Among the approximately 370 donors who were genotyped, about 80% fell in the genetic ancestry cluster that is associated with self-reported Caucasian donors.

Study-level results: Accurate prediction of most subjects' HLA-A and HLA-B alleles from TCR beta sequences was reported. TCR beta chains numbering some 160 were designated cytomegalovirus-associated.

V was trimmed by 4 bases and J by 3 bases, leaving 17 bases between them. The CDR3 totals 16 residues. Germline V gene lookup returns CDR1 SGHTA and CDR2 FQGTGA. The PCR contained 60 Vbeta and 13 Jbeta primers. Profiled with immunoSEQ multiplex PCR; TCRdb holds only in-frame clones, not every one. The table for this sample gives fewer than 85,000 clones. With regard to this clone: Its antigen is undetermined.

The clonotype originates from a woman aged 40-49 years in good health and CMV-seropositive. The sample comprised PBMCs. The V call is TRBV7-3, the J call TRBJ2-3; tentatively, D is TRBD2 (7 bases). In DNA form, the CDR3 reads TGTGCCAGCAGCTCCGAGGGGAGGGGGGGGACAGATACGCAGTATTTT. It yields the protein CASSSEGRGGTDTQYF.